Each of the 30 T cell receptor beta chains below was sequenced from the same sample in a study of human CD8 memory T cell subsets. TCR beta was sequenced from UMI-tagged 5' RACE libraries. TCRdb re-called the 5' RACE reads and gives one entry per CDR3 protein, without DNA. This sample carries around 4,600 distinct CDR3 sequences, with around two fifths going to the ten biggest clones. The sequencing input was CD8+ T cells from PBMCs. All receptors derive from a human donor in good health.

The chain carries TRBV6-5 and TRBJ2-5; TCRdb designates TRBD2, a call that cannot be tested without DNA. The CDR3 length is 15 residues. Per germline, CDR1 MNHEY and CDR2 SVGAGI. The CDR3 here is CASSYVDRDLETQYF.

The rearrangement joins TRBV5-4 to TRBJ2-3; TCRdb's D call, TRBD2, is unchecked because there is no DNA. This CDR3 region has 16 residues. Germline V lookup: CDR1 SGHNT, CDR2 YYREEE (reference sequence). CDR3 amino acids: CASSLARDGVTDTQYF.

V is TRBV27 and J is TRBJ2-1; TCRdb names TRBD2, which stays unverified in the absence of DNA. CDR1 and CDR2 from the germline V gene are MNHEY and SMNVEV (reference sequence). CDR3 size: 16 residues. CDR3 sequence reads: CASSPRTVSSYNEQFF.

The chain joins TRBV12-3 or TRBV12-4 to TRBJ2-7; TCRdb picks TRBD1, but there is no DNA to check that call. The CDR3 sequence is 11 residues long. The CDR3 sequence is CASRTGGEQYF.

The chain links TRBV12-3 or TRBV12-4 to TRBJ1-2; as DNA is missing, the TRBD1 call by TCRdb cannot be tested. There are 13 residues in the CDR3. CDR3 residues: CATRGQRFYGYTF.

Judged by frequency, this clonotype is medium-sized. This rearrangement joins TRBV12-3 or TRBV12-4 to TRBJ2-7; TCRdb gives TRBD2 as the D gene, but with no DNA this cannot be confirmed. The CDR3 covers 14 residues. The CDR3 sequence: CASSPTSGRNEQYF.

This chain links TRBV7-8 with TRBJ1-6; TCRdb selects TRBD1, and the lack of DNA leaves this call unchecked. The CDR3 consists of 15 residues. The V gene's germline CDR1 is SGHVS and CDR2 FQNEAQ. CDR3 protein: CASSLAAGIGSPLHF.

The chain uses TRBV29-1 and TRBJ2-1; TCRdb gives TRBD2 as the D gene, but with no DNA this cannot be confirmed. The germline gives CDR1 SQVTM, CDR2 ANQGSEA. This CDR3 is built from 15 residues. The CDR3 is CSVEFFWGGYNEQFF.

This sequence joins TRBV19 and TRBJ2-2. The CDR3 has 17 residues. In germline, CDR1 is LNHDA, CDR2 SQIVND (reference sequence). CDR3 region: CASTIPFAAANTGELFF.

By frequency, this clonotype registers medium-sized. The chain couples TRBV5-4 to TRBJ2-2; no DNA is available, so the TRBD2 call from TCRdb remains unchecked. This CDR3 spans 16 amino acids. CDR1 is SGHNT, CDR2 YYREEE, per germline (reference sequence). Here the CDR3 reads CASSWGLASNTGELFF.

V gene TRBV5-1 combines with J gene TRBJ1-1; TCRdb's D gene call, TRBD1, goes unchecked for lack of DNA. Looked up from germline, CDR1 is SGHRS and CDR2 is YFSETQ. This CDR3 is 15 amino acids long. CDR3 protein: CASSLGILGDTEAFF.

J is TRBJ1-5 and V is TRBV7-2; TCRdb proposes TRBD1, but this gene call is untestable without DNA. The CDR3 is made up of 14 amino acids. CDR1 is SGHTA and CDR2 is FQGNSA in the germline V gene. This CDR3 reads CASSSRTGDQPQHF.

Its frequency marks this clonotype as medium-sized. The CDR3 loop is CASSASGRVNEQFF. The V call is TRBV12-3 or TRBV12-4, the J call TRBJ2-1; the D call of TRBD2 rests on TCRdb alone, since no DNA is present to check it. The CDR3 length is 14 residues.

The chain employs TRBV7-8 and TRBJ2-7; there is no DNA to check the TCRdb D call of TRBD2. CDR3 length: 14 residues. Germline lookup yields CDR1 SGHVS and CDR2 FQNEAQ. CDR3 residues: CASSLAGLYYEQYF.

The chain joins TRBV3-1 to TRBJ1-3; as DNA is missing, the TRBD1 call by TCRdb cannot be tested. This CDR3 spans 15 amino acids. The germline V gene encodes CDR1 LGHDT and CDR2 YNNKEL (reference sequence). This CDR3 is CASSQDWQGGNTIYF.

The gene calls are TRBV11-2 and TRBJ2-1; as DNA is missing, the TRBD2 call by TCRdb cannot be tested. Germline CDR1 is SGHAT and CDR2 is FQNNGV. The CDR3 extends over 16 amino acids. Here the CDR3 reads CASSLGLAGVRDEQFF.

This sequence joins TRBV9 and TRBJ2-3; the TRBD2 assignment by TCRdb is unverifiable without DNA. The CDR3 is 15 amino acids. Germline values: CDR1 SGDLS, CDR2 YYNGEE. The CDR3: CASSLSGFSTDTQYF. Full variable domain (remainder filled in from reference TRBV9 and TRBJ2-3): DSGVTQTPKHLITATGQRVTLRCSPRSGDLSVYWYQQSLDQGLQFLIQYYNGEERAKGNILERFSAQQFPDLHSELNLSSLELGDSALYFCASSLSGFSTDTQYFGPGTRLTVL.

The chain carries TRBV12-3 or TRBV12-4 and TRBJ2-2. The CDR3 runs to 13 residues. CDR3: CASSLLMSGELFF.

This chain joins TRBV15 and TRBJ2-7. Germline V gene sequence: CDR1 LNHNV, CDR2 YYDKDF (reference sequence). The CDR3 covers 15 residues. This chain's CDR3 is CATSRDQAESYEQYF.

This clonotype is called medium-sized based on its frequency. The chain is built from TRBV20-1 and TRBJ2-7; the TCRdb D gene call, TRBD2, has no DNA to confirm it. CDR1 and CDR2 (germline): DFQATT, SNEGSKA (reference sequence). This CDR3 has 18 amino acids. The CDR3 loop reads CSASGSGTSGSELYEQYF.

This clonotype is classed as medium-sized by frequency. The CDR3 sequence: CASSVSGVYNEQFF. V is TRBV7-6 and J is TRBJ2-1; TCRdb names TRBD1, which stays unverified in the absence of DNA. The CDR3 loop spans 14 amino acids. The V gene's germline CDR1 is SGHVS and CDR2 FNYEAQ.

The CDR3 sequence is CASSPTSGGLGEQYF. The V and J genes are TRBV2 and TRBJ2-7; TCRdb calls TRBD2, which cannot be checked without DNA. The V gene's germline CDR1 is SNHLY and CDR2 FYNNEI. The CDR3 loop spans 15 amino acids.

The chain employs TRBV27 and TRBJ2-1; the TCRdb D gene call, TRBD2, has no DNA to confirm it. CDR1 MNHEY and CDR2 SMNVEV come from the germline V gene (reference sequence). CDR3 length: 16 amino acids. The CDR3 sequence is CASSSQLAGTYNEQFF.

The chain has TRBV5-8 and TRBJ2-1. Looked up from germline, CDR1 is SGHTS and CDR2 is YDEGEE. This CDR3 comprises 15 residues. CDR3 in amino acids: CASSFRGSSYNEQFF.

This clonotype is medium-sized by frequency. The rearrangement uses TRBV7-3 and TRBJ2-5. This CDR3 contains 13 residues. Germline V CDR1 and CDR2: SGHTA, FQGTGA. CDR3: CASSPSGVETQYF.

This chain links TRBV19 with TRBJ2-3; without DNA, the TCRdb call of TRBD2 cannot be checked. Germline V gene data show CDR1 as LNHDA and CDR2 as SQIVND (reference sequence). There are 16 residues in the CDR3. This CDR3 is CASSIMTSGIKDTQYF.

J is TRBJ1-6 and V is TRBV12-3 or TRBV12-4; the D call of TRBD1 rests on TCRdb alone, since no DNA is present to check it. The CDR3 is made up of 12 amino acids. The CDR3 region is CASSTGNSPLHF.

This chain joins TRBV5-1 and TRBJ2-1; TCRdb's D call of TRBD2 is untestable without DNA. The CDR3 has 15 residues. Germline-derived CDR1 and CDR2 are SGHRS and YFSETQ. The CDR3 sequence: CASSLSGSKFNEQFF.

The chain couples TRBV29-1 to TRBJ2-1; TCRdb names TRBD1, which stays unverified in the absence of DNA. Germline CDR1 and CDR2: SQVTM and ANQGSEA. This CDR3 is built from 17 residues. CDR3 loop: CSVEGAVESSSYNEQFF.

This rearrangement joins TRBV6-6 to TRBJ1-2; the TRBD1 assignment by TCRdb is unverifiable without DNA. The CDR3 totals 14 residues. Per the germline V gene, CDR1 is MNHNY and CDR2 is SVGAGI (reference sequence). The CDR3 loop is CASKRTGQNYGYTF.